The rows below give T cell receptor beta chains drawn from one sample of a study of beta chain features in type 1 diabetes. TCRdb's copy holds only in-frame clones and misses some; the assay was immunoSEQ multiplex PCR. The table includes about 230,000 clones, roughly 17% detected once. Sequencing was carried out using naive CD4+ T cells from blood. These receptors all come from a man aged 25-40 years with type 1 diabetes. The conserved cysteine and the conserved F or W are not part of the CDR3 here. The order of the fields is V gene, CDR3 length, J gene, CDR3 protein.

TRBV30	11	TRBJ1-2	AWTSTGTFGYT
TRBV29-1	11	TRBJ2-6	SVATSGANVLT
TRBV29-1	13	TRBJ2-4	SVGHAGGARNIQY
TRBV28	10	TRBJ1-2	ASRISNYGYT
TRBV4-1	14	TRBJ2-3	ASSPGLAASTDTQY
TRBV6-6	9	TRBJ2-3	ASRNSDTQY
TRBV7-2	12	TRBJ2-5	ASRTGQFQETQY
TRBV6-1	13	TRBJ2-3	ASKNLRAQGNTQY
TRBV9	12	TRBJ2-2	ASSVATNTGELF
TRBV9	11	TRBJ2-1	ASSVVREYEQF
TRBV9	13	TRBJ2-3	ASTPTGQHTDTQY
TRBV19	15	TRBJ2-1	ASSMTGSGSTRHEQF
TRBV27	15	TRBJ2-1	ASSSEGGGHTHNEQF
TRBV29-1	14	TRBJ2-3	SVYGLKTSGRDTQY
TRBV15	12	TRBJ2-1	ATSRRDIYNEQF
TRBV4-3	16	TRBJ2-7	ASSQFGLGTGISYEQY
TRBV2	13	TRBJ1-1	ASSTSRGDGTEAF
TRBV18	14	TRBJ1-1	ASSPPGVGLNTEAF
TRBV4-1	15	TRBJ2-3	ASSQDPSGLPGDTQY
TRBV30	10	TRBJ1-2	AWAAGGYGYT
TRBV6-6	13	TRBJ2-7	ASRGRKTPPYEQY
TRBV25-1	14	TRBJ2-1	ASSRLAGVSYNEQF
TRBV4-2	16	TRBJ2-1	ASSQGGFGAGEGREQF
TRBV10-3	11	TRBJ2-7	AISGANSYEQY
TRBV20-1	9	TRBJ2-3	SARVGDTQY
TRBV4-2	11	TRBJ2-1	ASSQDLWSEQF
TRBV20-1	9	TRBJ2-7	SASESYEQY
TRBV7-2	11	TRBJ2-3	ASSLQGTDTQY
TRBV5-1	14	TRBJ2-1	ASSEGLAGGYNEQF
TRBV29-1	11	NA	SVSDRGASEQY
TRBV25-1	12	TRBJ1-3	ASSDSLSGNTIY
TRBV7-2	11	TRBJ1-3	ASSFDRGNTIY
TRBV4-3	13	TRBJ1-4	ASSRSQGDGEKLF
TRBV11-2	12	TRBJ2-5	ASSLRQASETQY
TRBV9	12	TRBJ2-3	ASSVVSSTDTQY
TRBV11-1	13	TRBJ2-6	ASSFLGSGANVLT
TRBV6-1	11	TRBJ2-5	ASSGQGTETQY
TRBV4-2	14	TRBJ2-3	ASSQDPVLAGDTQY
TRBV28	12	TRBJ2-1	ASKTGVSYNEQF
TRBV25-1	14	TRBJ2-1	ASSEYGLAGGNEQF
TRBV6-5	13	TRBJ2-7	ASSYSNQGGYEQY
TRBV4-1	12	TRBJ2-3	ASRDRASTDTQY
TRBV9	14	TRBJ2-5	ASSVGWTGYQETQY
TRBV13	13	TRBJ1-2	ASSRPPQRNYGYT
TRBV27	13	TRBJ2-4	ASRWDRDAKNIQY
TRBV28	11	TRBJ1-1	ASRGQANTEAF
TRBV28	12	TRBJ2-3	ASSFRQGADTQY
TRBV19	9	TRBJ2-5	ASSTYETQY